This T cell receptor beta chain was profiled in a study of T cell repertoires in cytomegalovirus infection. TCRdb fed the reads into MiXCR, producing one record per CDR3 protein. Of fewer than 550,000 distinct CDR3 sequences listed, 30% to 40% are singletons. V lost 2 bases and J lost 5, with 9 bases in between. CDR1 is KGHDR and CDR2 is SFDVKD in the germline V gene. This CDR3 has 14 amino acids. Sequences were obtained from PBMCs. V gene TRBV24-1 combines with J gene TRBJ2-1; D possibly uses TRBD1 or TRBD2 (6 bases each). The clonotype comes from a human donor in good health (CMV status not recorded). Some clones in this sample may be carry-over from other donors' samples. The CDR3 reads CATSDWGDNNEQFF. CDR3 nucleotide sequence: TGTGCCACCAGTGATTGGGGGGACAACAATGAGCAGTTCTTC.